Below are 10 T cell receptor beta chains sequenced from a single sample in a study of shared clonotypes between healthy human individuals. As defined, naive CD8 cells were CD45RO-negative and positively selected for CCR7, with terminally differentiated effector memory CD45RA+ cells excluded. Libraries were prepared by immunoSEQ multiplex PCR; TCRdb keeps only in-frame clonotypes and omits some of them. Among about 1.9 million clones, roughly 95% were seen once, and the ten largest hold 1.5% to 2%. Source material: naive CD8+ T cells from PBMCs. The receptors were sampled from a man between 18 and 29 years old in good health. Some clones in this sample may be carry-over from other donors' samples.

J is TRBJ2-7 and V is TRBV6-5; 7 nucleotides align to TRBD1. V was clipped by 0 bases and J by 4 bases; unmatched bases: 9. This CDR3 is built from 16 residues. Looked up from germline, CDR1 is MNHEY and CDR2 is SVGAGI. This CDR3 reads CASSYSVDREIYEQYF. In DNA form, the CDR3 reads TGTGCCAGCAGTTACTCGGTAGACAGGGAGATATACGAGCAGTACTTC.

Concerning this clone: This specimen includes other DNA sequences encoding the same CDR3. V and J are TRBV7-9 and TRBJ1-2; D not resolved. This CDR3 contains 13 residues. CDR1 and CDR2 from the germline V gene are SEHNR and FQNEAQ (reference sequence). The V gene lost 3 bases and the J gene lost 5 bases, with 10 bases spanning the gap. CDR3 in amino acids: CASSFPNGYGYTF. The DNA of the CDR3 is TGTGCCAGCAGCTTCCCCAACGGGTATGGCTACACCTTC.

Written as DNA, the CDR3 is TGTGCCAGCAGCTCCGGACAGGGCGTAGAGACCCAGTACTTC. Its protein is CASSSGQGVETQYF. The chain couples TRBV11-2 to TRBJ2-5; TRBD1 agrees at 8 bases. The V segment lost 4 bases and the J segment 4 bases; nucleotides outside the gene matches: 5. This CDR3 region has 14 residues. Germline CDR1 SGHAT, CDR2 FQNNGV.

The chain joins TRBV11-2 to TRBJ2-7; D not certain. V gave up 1 base and J gave up 2 bases, with 15 bases separating them. The CDR3 is 16 residues long. Looked up from germline, CDR1 is SGHAT and CDR2 is FQNNGV. CDR3 protein: CASSLVSGQLTYEQYF. For the CDR3, the DNA is TGTGCCAGCAGCTTAGTCTCCGGCCAGCTTACCTACGAGCAGTACTTC.

The chain joins TRBV29-1 to TRBJ2-3; D is perhaps TRBD1 (6 bases). Germline CDR1 SQVTM, CDR2 ANQGSEA. The CDR3 length is 10 residues. V was trimmed by 3 bases and J by 14 bases, leaving 12 bases between them. CDR3 in DNA: TGCAGCGTTGAGGGACATGAGGTGTATTTT. It encodes CSVEGHEVYF.

The rearrangement uses TRBV27 and TRBJ2-1; TRBD2 aligns across 10 bases. This CDR3 spans 17 amino acids. With 5 bases clipped from V and 6 bases from J, the junction kept 13 bases outside the gene matches. Germline V gene lookup returns CDR1 MNHEY and CDR2 SMNVEV (reference sequence). CDR3 DNA sequence: TGTGCCAGCAGTCTGAAATTACTAGCGGGATCGCGCAATGAGCAGTTCTTC. This encodes CASSLKLLAGSRNEQFF.

This clone was counted only a few times. The sample has other DNA sequences that encode this CDR3 too. The chain carries TRBV30 and TRBJ1-4, with D unclear. The V gene lost 0 bases and the J gene lost 8 bases, with 7 bases spanning the gap. CDR1 and CDR2 (germline): GTSNPN, SVGIG (reference sequence). This CDR3 has 12 amino acids. This CDR3 is CAWSVLGEKLFF. The CDR3, as DNA: TGTGCCTGGAGTGTTCTTGGGGAAAAACTGTTTTTT.

The V call is TRBV25-1, the J call TRBJ1-4; no definite D call. CDR3 length equals 17 residues. CDR1 is MGHDK and CDR2 is SYGVNS in the germline V gene. The ends were cut back, 1 base at V and 0 bases at J, with 12 bases in the middle. CDR3 residues: CASSELTSYATNEKLFF. In DNA form, the CDR3 reads TGTGCCAGCAGTGAATTGACTTCCTACGCAACTAATGAAAAACTGTTTTTT.

V usage is TRBV4-3 and J usage is TRBJ2-1, with TRBD2 matching 9 bases. Germline values: CDR1 LGHNA, CDR2 YSLEER. CDR3 length: 15 amino acids. After removal of 0 bases from V and 4 bases from J, the junction contained 1 base not matched to a gene. For the CDR3, the DNA is TGCGCCAGCAGCCAAGACGGACTAGCGTACAATGAGCAGTTCTTC. Translating gives CASSQDGLAYNEQFF.

The chain joins TRBV27 to TRBJ2-1; no clear D. Germline lookup yields CDR1 MNHEY and CDR2 SMNVEV (reference sequence). The CDR3 contains 16 residues. The V end was cut by 3 bases, the J end by 4 bases, with 16 bases between. The CDR3 nucleotides read TGTGCCAGCAGTTTTTACTCCGCCGGCCTTTACAATGAGCAGTTCTTC. Protein: CASSFYSAGLYNEQFF.